The T cell receptor beta chain under discussion was sequenced for a study of T cells after yellow fever vaccination. V was shortened by 3 bases and J by 9 bases, with 12 bases between the two germline ends. This CDR3 region has 13 residues. CDR1 and CDR2 (germline): DFQATT, SNEGSKA (reference sequence). General study results and limits: Weaker, the secondary response had a peak occurring faster, on day 5 versus 15. CD4 and CD8 compartments shared a small share of clonotypes, likely from convergent recombination.

This clonotype was counted a few times. Its antigen is undetermined. 5'RACE template switching added a universal primer site and UMIs to TCR cDNA. MiXCR, applied by TCRdb to the 5' RACE reads, yields one record per CDR3 protein. The sample carries 300,000 to 450,000 distinct CDR3 sequences, about 6% recorded once. The source material was PBMCs, sampled 5 days after the yellow fever booster vaccination. This sequence joins TRBV20-1 and TRBJ1-6, with D hard to call. The receptor was isolated from a man under 40 who received the YFV17D yellow fever vaccine. Here the CDR3 reads CSARPGVGSPLHF. CDR3 bases: TGCAGTGCTAGGCCCGGGGTCGGTTCACCCCTCCACTTT.